The 13 T cell receptor beta chains given below trace back to one sample, sequenced in a study of blood T cell repertoires in COVID-19. Assay used: immunoSEQ multiplex PCR; TCRdb lists only in-frame clones, some missing. The table shows 70,000 or so clones, with approximately 80% occurring only once. Sequenced material: peripheral blood. The source of these receptors is a human donor in a cohort sampled during active COVID-19.

This rearrangement joins TRBV5-1 to TRBJ2-7, with D perhaps matching TRBD2 (6 bases). The CDR3 contains 15 residues. Germline CDR1 reads SGHRS; CDR2 reads YFSETQ. V was cut by 3 bases and J by 0 bases, with 13 bases left in between. CDR3 in amino acids: CASSSERASSYEQYF. As DNA, the CDR3 is TGCGCCAGCAGCTCAGAGCGGGCAAGCTCCTACGAGCAGTACTTC.

In this sample, this clone turned up a few times. The chain links TRBV19 to TRBJ2-5; 10 bases fit TRBD2. The V gene end was trimmed by 6 bases and the J gene end by 4 bases; junction bases not matched to a gene: 2. Germline values: CDR1 LNHDA, CDR2 SQIVND (reference sequence). This CDR3 has 13 residues. This CDR3 reads CASRLAGAETQYF. CDR3 nucleotides: TGTGCCAGTAGGCTAGCGGGAGCAGAGACCCAGTACTTC.

This chain uses TRBV25-1 with TRBJ1-1; D is unclear. Per the germline V gene, CDR1 is MGHDK and CDR2 is SYGVNS. The germline V and J ends were trimmed by 3 bases and 5 bases, with 7 bases remaining between them. This CDR3 spans 12 amino acids. This CDR3 is CASSDRGTEAFF. The DNA for the CDR3 is TGTGCCAGCAGTGACCGGGGAACTGAAGCTTTCTTT.

This clone was counted at least ten times. The J gene is TRBJ1-6, the V gene TRBV4-3, with no clear D. This CDR3 spans 13 amino acids. The V gene lost 3 bases and the J gene lost 7 bases, with 7 bases spanning the gap. CDR1 LGHNA and CDR2 YSLEER come from the germline V gene. The CDR3 spells CASSQEQNSPLHF. DNA of the CDR3: TGCGCCAGCAGCCAGGAGCAAAATTCACCCCTCCACTTT.

CDR3 loop: CASSFYRGTYEQYF. CDR3 in DNA: TGTGCCAGCAGCTTTTATCGGGGGACCTACGAGCAGTACTTC. This sequence joins TRBV5-6 and TRBJ2-7; tentatively, D is TRBD2 (6 bases). CDR3 length: 14 residues. Deletions cut 2 bases from V and 2 bases from J, with 11 bases between. CDR1 and CDR2 (germline): SGHDT, YYEEEE.

This CDR3 is CASSLGDRVITEAFF. CDR3 coding DNA: TGTGCCAGCAGCTTGGGGGACAGGGTAATCACTGAAGCTTTCTTT. The chain recombines TRBV5-5 with TRBJ1-1; 9 nucleotides line up with TRBD1. The germline V gene encodes CDR1 SGHKS and CDR2 YYEKEE (reference sequence). Germline trimming cut 0 bases from V and 4 bases from J; bases unmatched to any gene: 4. CDR3 length: 15 amino acids.

This chain uses TRBV6-6 with TRBJ1-1; D ambiguous. CDR3 length: 11 residues. Germline V CDR1 and CDR2: MNHNY, SVGAGI (reference sequence). The V and J ends lost 5 bases and 6 bases respectively, with 7 bases between them. The CDR3 reads CASSTEAEAFF. Here the CDR3 DNA reads TGTGCCAGCAGTACAGAAGCTGAAGCTTTCTTT.

The chain recombines TRBV28 with TRBJ2-7; the D is unclear. The length of the CDR3 is 15 residues. Germline V CDR1 and CDR2: MDHEN, SYDVKM. With 6 bases removed from V and 1 base from J, the gap between germline ends came to 16 bases. CDR3 nucleotides: TGTGCCAGCAGCCCCCGTGTGAGGCAGTCCTACGAGCAGTACTTC. Protein sequence: CASSPRVRQSYEQYF.

The J gene is TRBJ2-7, the V gene TRBV7-2; the D gene is possibly TRBD2 (5 bases). V gave up 3 bases and J gave up 1 base, with 13 bases separating them. Germline V lookup: CDR1 SGHTA, CDR2 FQGNSA. The CDR3 spans 15 residues. In DNA form, the CDR3 reads TGTGCCAGCAGCTTGATGGACTCGCAGTCCTACGAGCAGTACTTC. Amino acid sequence: CASSLMDSQSYEQYF.

V usage is TRBV10-2 and J usage is TRBJ1-5; D unclear. This CDR3 region has 13 residues. Between the trimmed V and J ends, which lost 8 bases and 2 bases, there was a span of 10 bases. CDR1 WSHSY and CDR2 SAAADI come from the germline V gene. CDR3 in amino acids: CASAPSGNQPQHF. The DNA of the CDR3 is TGCGCCAGCGCCCCGTCAGGCAATCAGCCCCAGCATTTT.

The chain joins TRBV5-1 to TRBJ2-7; 9 bases match TRBD1. The length of the CDR3 is 15 residues. In germline, CDR1 is SGHRS, CDR2 YFSETQ. V lost 0 bases to trimming and J lost 5 bases; unmatched junction nucleotides: 6. CDR3 loop: CASSLEGQGVNEQYF. Written as DNA, the CDR3 is TGCGCCAGCAGCTTGGAGGGACAGGGTGTTAACGAGCAGTACTTC.

The chain combines TRBV3-1 (or the pseudogene TRBV3-2) with TRBJ1-2; 7 nucleotides agree with TRBD1. Germline V gives CDR1 LGHDT, CDR2 YNNKEL (reference sequence). The CDR3 consists of 15 residues. With 0 bases clipped from V and 8 bases from J, the junction kept 9 bases outside the gene matches. DNA for the CDR3: TGTGCCAGCAGCCAAGACTTCACAGGGGCGGGCGGCTACACCTTC. This sequence encodes CASSQDFTGAGGYTF.

This chain connects TRBV7-2 to TRBJ1-2; D not certain. Trimming removed 2 bases at V and 1 base at J, with 8 bases between. Germline loops: CDR1 SGHTA, CDR2 FQGNSA. The CDR3 sequence is 14 residues long. The CDR3 reads CASSLSASNYGYTF. DNA for the CDR3: TGTGCCAGCAGCTTAAGTGCCAGTAACTATGGCTACACCTTC.